Listed here is a single T cell receptor beta chain. No antigen is known for it. The V end was cut by 5 bases, the J end by 0 bases, with 13 bases between. The CDR3 runs 15 residues. Germline V gene sequence: CDR1 MNHEY, CDR2 SVGAGI. The sample is drawn from a study of cytomegalovirus exposure and HLA in healthy donors. The study ran its PCR with 60 Vbeta and 13 Jbeta primers. Original processing notes: Per a later analysis, the number of unique TCR beta chains was roughly 80 million, of which about 11 million were shared. This table comes from immunoSEQ multiplex PCR, and its TCRdb copy is limited to in-frame clones, with some not included. That table is the source of V, J and clone size, and D and trimming were worked out from the DNA. This repertoire shows some 150,000 clones, roughly three quarters found once; its top ten account for 1.1% to 1.5%. Donors showed nominal health when sampled, although they likely had unrecorded immune exposures.

Notes on the study in general: Previously analyzed data showed that most TCR beta V segments were productive at a frequency of about 87% or about 30%.

This TCR came from a woman aged 40 to 50 in good health and CMV-seronegative. The sample consisted of PBMCs. J is TRBJ1-1 and V is TRBV6-5; the D gene is possibly TRBD1 (6 bases). The CDR3 region has the DNA TGTGCCAGCAGTCGCTTGTCAGGGGTGAACACTGAAGCTTTCTTT. Encoded protein: CASSRLSGVNTEAFF.